This T cell receptor (beta chain) was captured by sequencing in a study of blood T cell repertoires in COVID-19. About the research overall: Whether acute or convalescent, the COVID-19 samples came from the United States, Italy and Spain. PBMCs, B-cell-depleted T cells, or T cells provided the cDNA or gDNA that made up the material.

In the source study's methods: Amplification of reference gene primers was used by the study to estimate nucleated cell counts. The table came from immunoSEQ multiplex PCR; TCRdb's copy has only in-frame clones and leaves some out. That table supplies the V and J calls and clone size; D and trimming were determined from the DNA. This table has nearly 200,000 clones, 70% to 85% appearing once. Trimming removed 2 bases at V and 2 bases at J, with 6 bases between. The CDR3 runs to 13 residues. Germline CDR1 KGHSH, CDR2 LQKENI. This receptor was taken from a human donor with acute or convalescent COVID-19. The donor label of this sample is uncertain. Sample: peripheral blood. The chain has TRBV18 and TRBJ2-5; D possibly corresponds to TRBD1 (5 bases). CDR3 region: CASSPGAQETQYF. The CDR3 coding sequence is TGTGCCAGCTCACCAGGGGCACAAGAGACCCAGTACTTC. The full variable domain, rest sourced from reference TRBV18 and TRBJ2-5, is NAGVMQNPRHLVRRRGQEARLRCSPMKGHSHVYWYRQLPEEGLKFMVYLQKENIIDESGMPKERFSAEFPKEGPSILRIQQVVRGDSAAYFCASSPGAQETQYFGPGTRLLVL.